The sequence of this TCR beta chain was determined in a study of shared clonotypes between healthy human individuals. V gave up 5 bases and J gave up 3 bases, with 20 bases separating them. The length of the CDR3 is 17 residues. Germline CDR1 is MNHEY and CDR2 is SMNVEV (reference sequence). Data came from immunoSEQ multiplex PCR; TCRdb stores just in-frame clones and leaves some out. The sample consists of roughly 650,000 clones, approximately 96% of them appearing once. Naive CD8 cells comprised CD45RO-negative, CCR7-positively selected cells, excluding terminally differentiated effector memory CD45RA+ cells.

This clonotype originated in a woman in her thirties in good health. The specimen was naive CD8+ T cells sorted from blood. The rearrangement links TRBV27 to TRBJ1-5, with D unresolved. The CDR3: CASSPTTSWGFNQPQHF. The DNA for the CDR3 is TGTGCCAGCAGTCCGACGACCTCCTGGGGTTTCAATCAGCCCCAGCATTTT.